The clone carrying this TCR beta chain was recorded at least ten times. Its antigen is still unknown. Template material for amplifying TCR beta CDR3 regions consisted of RNA transcripts. First-round RT-PCR of the TCR CDR3 relied on the HTBI primer set. TCRdb re-called the multiplex PCR reads through MiXCR, storing one row per CDR3 protein. In the table there are roughly 400,000 distinct CDR3 sequences, more than 15% of which are singletons. PBMCs were obtained from approximately 10 ml fresh peripheral blood. These data originate in a study of T cells in Graves' hyperthyroidism and ophthalmopathy. With 7 bases clipped from V and 9 bases from J, the junction kept 10 bases outside the gene matches. Per the germline V gene, CDR1 is MDHEN and CDR2 is SYDVKM. The CDR3 is 15 residues long. Overall study findings and caveats: A median around 6.4 months before onset, the model predicted ophthalmopathy. In the analysis, a 13 V-J model separated ophthalmopathy from stable hyperthyroidism.

Material for sequencing was blood. The receptor was derived from a woman in her late teens or twenties with Graves' hyperthyroidism that later progressed to Graves' ophthalmopathy. The V gene is TRBV28, the J gene TRBJ1-6, with TRBD1 matching over 9 bases. The CDR3 DNA sequence: TGTGCCAGCATTCCCTCGGGGACAGGGCCTTCACCCCTCCACTTT. It is translated as CASIPSGTGPSPLHF.